This T cell receptor beta chain was observed in a study of blood T cells in healthy people across ages. This clonotype turned up a few times. Combining a sample-barcoded 5' primer with a J-beta primer mix, a second PCR ran for roughly 6 to 12 cycles. MiXCR was run by TCRdb on the 5' RACE reads, yielding one entry per CDR3 protein. This sample has roughly 700,000 distinct CDR3 sequences, with 45% to 50% found just once. Germline V gene lookup returns CDR1 SQVTM and CDR2 ANQGSEA. The CDR3 sequence is 18 residues long. The trim removed 2 bases at V and 7 bases at J, leaving 16 bases unmatched. The receptor was isolated from a woman aged 55-75 years in good health. The rearrangement uses TRBV29-1 and TRBJ2-7; 14 bases fit TRBD2. Sequencing was carried out using blood. The CDR3 sequence is CSVEIGGTRTSGRNEQYF. CDR3 coding DNA: TGCAGCGTTGAAATAGGGGGGACCAGGACTAGCGGGAGGAATGAGCAGTACTTC.